Shown below are 6 T cell receptor beta chains from a single sample sequenced in a study of cytomegalovirus exposure and HLA in healthy donors. The PCR used 60 Vbeta and 13 Jbeta primers. Measured with immunoSEQ multiplex PCR; TCRdb has only the in-frame clones, and not every one. The sample shows about 180,000 clones, less than 80% of them seen only once. The specimen was PBMCs. The receptors were sampled from a man younger than 35 in good health and CMV-seronegative.

CDR3 sequence: CASSLDSLGYTF. CDR3 nucleotides: TGTGCCAGCAGCTTAGATAGCCTTGGCTACACCTTC. V is TRBV7-9 and J is TRBJ1-2; D uncertain. V shed 1 base and J shed 7 bases, with 7 bases lying between them. The V gene's germline CDR1 is SEHNR and CDR2 FQNEAQ (reference sequence). The length of the CDR3 is 12 residues.

The chain is built from TRBV30 and TRBJ2-7, with TRBD2 identical over 8 bases. CDR1 GTSNPN and CDR2 SVGIG come from the germline V gene (reference sequence). V was pared by 3 bases and J by 7 bases, with 14 bases of the junction left unmatched. This CDR3 has 15 residues. CDR3 coding DNA: TGTGCCTGGAGCGCAAGGGGAGGGACTAGTATAGAGCAGTACTTC. It yields the protein CAWSARGGTSIEQYF.

J is TRBJ2-7 and V is TRBV27, with a possible D match to TRBD2 (6 bases). Between the trimmed V and J ends, which lost 5 bases and 2 bases, there was a span of 16 bases. CDR3 length: 15 residues. In germline, CDR1 is MNHEY, CDR2 SMNVEV (reference sequence). CDR3 in amino acids: CASSPQTAGPYEQYF. CDR3 DNA sequence: TGTGCCAGCAGTCCTCAGACAGCGGGCCCCTACGAGCAGTACTTC.

The chain couples TRBV4-2 to TRBJ2-7, with TRBD2 matching 8 bases. The CDR3 is made up of 15 amino acids. The ends lost 1 base at V and 3 bases at J; junction bases unmatched: 5. Germline V gene sequence: CDR1 LGHNA, CDR2 YNFKEQ. The CDR3 DNA follows: TGTGCCAGCAGCCAAGCCGGGAGGGTCCTCTACGAGCAGTACTTC. Translating gives CASSQAGRVLYEQYF.

Only a few counts were recorded for this clone. This chain joins TRBV2 and TRBJ1-2; TRBD1 matches 8 bases. This CDR3 is 13 amino acids long. The germline gives CDR1 SNHLY, CDR2 FYNNEI. The ends lost 8 bases at V and 4 bases at J; junction bases unmatched: 6. The CDR3 DNA reads as TGTGCCAGCGGTGGACAGGGACTCTATGGCTACACCTTC. Translating gives CASGGQGLYGYTF.

This clone appeared a few times. This chain links TRBV5-1 with TRBJ1-2; 9 positions agree with TRBD1. The CDR3 has 13 amino acids. V dropped 3 bases and J dropped 3; count of bases not matched to a gene: 0. CDR1 and CDR2 from the germline V gene are SGHRS and YFSETQ. CDR3 sequence: CASSWDRDYGYTF. CDR3 DNA sequence: TGCGCCAGCAGCTGGGACAGGGACTATGGCTACACCTTC. The full variable domain, completed using reference TRBV5-1 and TRBJ1-2, is KAGVTQTPRYLIKTRGQQVTLSCSPISGHRSVSWYQQTPGQGLQFLFEYFSETQRNKGNFPGRFSGRQFSNSRSEMNVSTLELGDSALYLCASSWDRDYGYTFGSGTRLTVV.